This TCR beta chain comes out of a study of blood T cell repertoires in COVID-19. In the study overall: Donors in the United States, Italy and Spain gave samples during acute or convalescent COVID-19.

This CDR3 spans 15 amino acids. CDR1 GTSNPN and CDR2 SVGIG come from the germline V gene (reference sequence). Trimming took 2 bases from V and 5 from J; bases not matched to a gene: 11. TCRdb's table, derived via immunoSEQ multiplex PCR, lists solely in-frame clones and lacks some. There are some 190,000 clones in the sample; approximately 80% occur only once, and 14% lies in the top ten. This receptor was taken from a man between 60 and 75 years old who had been exposed to COVID-19. What was sequenced was PBMCs or T cells enriched from blood (not recorded which). The rearrangement joins TRBV30 to TRBJ2-7; 8 positions agree with TRBD1. The chain's CDR3 is CAWSHGAGGFDEQYF. The CDR3 nucleotides read TGTGCCTGGAGTCACGGGGCAGGGGGCTTTGACGAGCAGTACTTC.